The 16 T cell receptor beta chains presented below share a single source sample, sequenced in a study of CD8 T cells in Susac syndrome. Random hexamers were used to reverse transcribe about 0.45 to 1 ug of RNA. MiXCR, run by TCRdb on the immunoSEQ multiplex PCR reads, gives a single entry per CDR3 protein. The sample contains a few hundred thousand distinct CDR3 sequences, about 89% of which appear only once. The sequencing sample was made of CD8+ T cells from PBMCs. The receptor set was obtained from a human donor with multiple sclerosis.

The CDR3, as DNA: TGTGCCAGCAGCCCACAGGGTGGGGGGGCGTACAATGAGCAGTTCTTC. It is translated as CASSPQGGGAYNEQFF. The chain combines TRBV9 with TRBJ2-1; a weak D match, TRBD2 (7 bases). Germline V gene data show CDR1 as SGDLS and CDR2 as YYNGEE. V lost 4 bases and J 4 bases, leaving 18 bases between the germline ends. This CDR3 has 16 amino acids.

J is TRBJ1-2 and V is TRBV12-3 or TRBV12-4, with 8 bases matching TRBD1. The CDR3 has 13 residues. The junction had 7 bases not matched to a gene; V was cut back by 5 bases and J by 8 bases. Written as DNA, the CDR3 is TGTGCCAGCAGTACGACAGGGGTAGGGGGCTACACCTTC. Translated: CASSTTGVGGYTF.

CDR3 sequence: CASSPAGGRVNEQFF. The CDR3 DNA follows: TGCGCCAGCAGCCCAGCAGGGGGCAGGGTCAATGAGCAGTTCTTC. V is TRBV4-3 and J is TRBJ2-1; 8 bases line up with TRBD1. The CDR3 is made up of 15 amino acids. V trimming: 4 bases; J trimming: 6 bases; junction bases outside the gene matches: 8. Germline V gives CDR1 LGHNA, CDR2 YSLEER.

The chain combines TRBV3-1 with TRBJ2-7; TRBD2 aligns across 9 bases. Germline CDR1 reads LGHDT; CDR2 reads YNNKEL (reference sequence). The CDR3 length is 19 residues. The junction had 19 bases not matched to a gene; V was cut back by 1 base and J by 6 bases. In DNA, the CDR3 is TGTGCCAGCAGCCAAGGAATCGCCGCCGGGGTAGCGGGAGATGCCGAGCAGTACTTC. Residues: CASSQGIAAGVAGDAEQYF.

The chain uses TRBV20-1 and TRBJ1-2; possibly TRBD1 for D (5 bases). The CDR3 extends over 15 amino acids. CDR1 is DFQATT and CDR2 is SNEGSKA in the germline V gene (reference sequence). The V end lost 6 bases, the J end lost 2 bases, and 19 bases lay between the germline ends. The CDR3 loop reads CSADVTRWGNYGYTF. The CDR3 DNA sequence: TGCAGTGCCGACGTGACCAGGTGGGGGAACTATGGCTACACCTTC.

The chain combines TRBV9 with TRBJ2-1; no clear D gene. Trimming left V 6 bases short and J 4 bases short, with 14 bases between. This CDR3 has 14 residues. CDR1 and CDR2 from the germline V gene are SGDLS and YYNGEE. CDR3 nucleotides: TGTGCCAGCACCCCTGGTGGGGATTACAATGAGCAGTTCTTC. The encoded protein is CASTPGGDYNEQFF.

The chain couples TRBV27 to TRBJ1-4; D is ambiguous. The V and J ends lost 2 bases and 5 bases respectively, with 12 bases between them. CDR1 is MNHEY, CDR2 SMNVEV, per germline (reference sequence). The CDR3 is 15 residues long. The CDR3 nucleotides are TGTGCCAGCAGTTTAGTTATGCGGGGAAATGAAAAACTGTTTTTT. Its translation: CASSLVMRGNEKLFF.

This clonotype is a singleton in its sample. This chain joins TRBV7-3 and TRBJ2-3; D assignment may be TRBD1 or TRBD2 (6 bases each). The germline gives CDR1 SGHTA, CDR2 FQGTGA. V lost 5 bases, J lost 2 bases, and 23 bases lay in between. The CDR3 consists of 18 residues. CDR3 nucleotide sequence: TGTGCCAGCAGCGTTTTACAGAAGGGGGGATGGGTCACAGATACGCAGTATTTT. As protein: CASSVLQKGGWVTDTQYF.

The chain links TRBV27 to TRBJ1-1, with D unclear. The V gene lost 3 bases and the J gene lost 1 base, with 12 bases spanning the gap. Germline CDR1 reads MNHEY; CDR2 reads SMNVEV (reference sequence). CDR3 length: 15 amino acids. CDR3 nucleotides: TGTGCCAGCAGTTTGAACAGATTCTCGAACACTGAAGCTTTCTTT. Protein product: CASSLNRFSNTEAFF.

The chain recombines TRBV27 with TRBJ2-3; 8 nucleotides align to TRBD2. The CDR3 is 16 amino acids. Germline trimming cut 3 bases from V and 0 bases from J; bases unmatched to any gene: 5. Germline CDR1 MNHEY, CDR2 SMNVEV (reference sequence). This CDR3 is CASSLTAGESTDTQYF. The CDR3 coding sequence is TGTGCCAGCAGTTTGACAGCGGGAGAGAGCACAGATACGCAGTATTTT.

The V gene is TRBV4-1, the J gene TRBJ1-1; D gene ambiguous. The CDR3 has 13 amino acids. Per germline, CDR1 MGHRA and CDR2 YSYEKL. Trimming cost V 0 bases and J 10 bases, with 12 bases left between them. CDR3 region: CASSQDGNDGAFF. The CDR3 nucleotides read TGCGCCAGCAGCCAAGATGGTAATGACGGAGCTTTCTTT.

This clonotype was seen once. The chain links TRBV15 to TRBJ2-1, with D perhaps TRBD1 or TRBD2 (5 bases each). Germline lookup yields CDR1 LNHNV and CDR2 YYDKDF (reference sequence). This CDR3 is built from 18 residues. V lost 0 bases and J 9 bases, leaving 24 bases between the germline ends. CDR3 DNA sequence: TGTGCCACCAGCAGAGATCCTCCCCTAGCACCCAATGGGGGTGAGCAGTTCTTC. Translating it yields CATSRDPPLAPNGGEQFF.

The chain links TRBV7-9 to TRBJ2-6, with D perhaps assigned TRBD1 or TRBD2 (5 bases each). Trimming took off 2 bases at V and 4 bases at J, with 15 bases between the two ends. CDR1 and CDR2 (germline): SEHNR, FQNEAQ (reference sequence). This CDR3 spans 17 amino acids. The DNA for the CDR3 is TGTGCCAGCAGCTTAATTGGGTGGGGGTGCGGGGCCAACGTCCTGACTTTC. It translates to CASSLIGWGCGANVLTF.

The chain links TRBV19 to TRBJ1-1; 8 bases are shared with TRBD1. J lost 6 bases, V lost 7 bases, and 10 bases had no gene match. This CDR3 comprises 14 residues. Per the germline V gene, CDR1 is LNHDA and CDR2 is SQIVND (reference sequence). This chain's CDR3 is CASISTGVYPEAFF. The CDR3 coding sequence is TGTGCCAGTATTTCGACAGGGGTGTACCCTGAAGCTTTCTTT.

The chain's CDR3 is CASRQGQSYEQYF. The CDR3 coding sequence is TGTGCCAGCAGGCAGGGGCAATCCTACGAGCAGTACTTC. The chain uses TRBV11-2 and TRBJ2-7, with D tentatively TRBD1 (6 bases). The CDR3 totals 13 residues. In germline, CDR1 is SGHAT, CDR2 FQNNGV. V shed 6 bases and J shed 1 base, with 10 bases lying between them.

J is TRBJ2-4 and V is TRBV29-1; 7 bases are shared with TRBD2. Germline V gene sequence: CDR1 SQVTM, CDR2 ANQGSEA. The junction had 7 bases not matched to a gene; V was cut back by 7 bases and J by 4 bases. The CDR3 runs 13 residues. The CDR3: CSAWGGTKNIQYF. The CDR3 region has the DNA TGCAGCGCCTGGGGGGGGACTAAAAACATTCAGTACTTC.